Listed below are T cell receptor beta chains from one sample, sequenced in a study of blood T cell repertoires in COVID-19. Produced via immunoSEQ multiplex PCR; TCRdb's table is partial and in-frame only. The table includes 250,000 to 300,000 clones, 85% to 90% detected once. The source material was PBMCs or T cells enriched from blood (not recorded which). Every receptor here comes from a woman aged 55-69 years in a cohort exposed to, infected with or recovered from COVID-19 (not recorded which). The CDR3 runs from the conserved cysteine through the conserved F or W. The D gene is left open where the match is weak. Clone sizes are given selectively: once, few, many, or a class where the clone is expanded.

d_gene,j_gene,v_gene,abundance,CDR3aa,CDR3nt
TRBD1,TRBJ2-5,TRBV19,.,CASSMSSGGRETQYF,TGTGCCAGTAGTATGTCGTCAGGGGGACGAGAGACCCAGTACTTC
.,TRBJ1-2,TRBV28,.,CASRVPGQANYGYTF,TGTGCCAGCAGGGTTCCGGGACAAGCTAACTATGGCTACACCTTC
.,TRBJ1-1,TRBV5-1,few,CASSLPGTEAFF,TGCGCCAGCAGCTTGCCCGGCACTGAAGCTTTCTTT
TRBD2,TRBJ2-7,TRBV3-1/TRBV3-2,.,CASSRRLAGEGGEQYF,TGTGCCAGCAGCCGCAGACTAGCGGGAGAAGGGGGAGAGCAGTACTTC
.,TRBJ2-1,TRBV15,.,CATSRDVGEVYNEQFF,TGTGCCACCAGCAGAGATGTGGGGGAGGTGTACAATGAGCAGTTCTTC
.,TRBJ2-6,TRBV19,.,CASIGTAGANVLTF,TGTGCCAGTATTGGGACTGCTGGGGCCAACGTCCTGACTTTC
.,TRBJ2-1,TRBV24-1,.,CATSDPGLAANEQFF,TGTGCCACCAGTGATCCAGGACTGGCCGCCAATGAGCAGTTCTTC
TRBD1,TRBJ1-1,TRBV5-4,.,CASRGTANTEAFF,TGTGCCAGCAGGGGGACAGCGAACACTGAAGCTTTCTTT
.,TRBJ2-1,TRBV2,.,CASRFRAMNEQFF,TGTGCCAGCAGGTTCAGGGCCATGAATGAGCAGTTCTTC
TRBD2,TRBJ2-4,TRBV28,few,CASSGSGTAKNIQYF,TGTGCCAGCAGTGGTAGCGGGACCGCCAAAAACATTCAGTACTTC